The sequence of this TCR beta chain was determined in a study of CD8+CD57+ T cells in acquired aplastic anemia (dated by TCRdb to 2017 to 2018). With regard to the full study: A mean of approximately 3 ug of DNA, ranging from roughly 0.19 to 30 ug, was extracted from sorted CD4+ and CD8+ cells. CD8+CD57+ expansion was defined as a frequency above the mean frequency observed in healthy subjects. The paper's findings and limits, for the study overall: Between patients and healthy controls, no significant difference in CD8+ Simpson's diversity was found (P=0.060). Roughly 30 CD8+ CDR3 sequences were found to be shared between patients and controls, but these sequences appeared to be highly expressed in patients and within the immunodominant clones of the patients.

Genomic DNA was used as template for profiling of TCR beta VDJ combinations and CDR3 sequences. TCR repertoire sequencing was run on an Illumina HiSeq 2000. As for the authors' bioinformatics: TRBV/TRBJ rearrangement plots, CDR3 size and DJ length profiles, and Simpson's diversity index were used to evaluate the repertoires. The most abundant DNA sequence in the deep sequencing data was defined as the immunodominant clone. CDR3 amino acid sequences were checked for sharing between subjects and were compared against published repertoires and the VDJdb database. The public reads were reanalyzed by TCRdb: fastp trimming at Q25, MiXCR alignment, in-frame beta chains only. Each entry merges the rows of one CDR3 protein and shows their most common DNA and genes. These V and J calls are TCRdb output, not the study's own analysis. The sample table lists 310,000 or so distinct CDR3 sequences, about three fifths of them with a count of one. The ten top clones hold around 1.3% of the sample.

The trim is 4 bases for V and 1 base for J, with a gap of 8 bases between the germline ends. Reading from cysteine to phenylalanine, the CDR3 counts 13 amino acids. Only the CDR3 region is kept as DNA, spanning 39 bases read in frame from base 1. For CDR1 and CDR2, the germline V gene lists SGHDT and YYEEEE. This clonotype was seen repeatedly, ten times or more. There is no known antigen for this receptor. No much larger clone is present one base from it, and per-base qualities are unavailable. Patients chosen for sequencing had shown expansion of CD8+CD57+ cells by flow cytometry. Every patient had a diagnosis of severe acquired aplastic anemia based on International Study of Aplastic Anemia and Agranulocytosis and Camitta criteria. No patient had received any therapy when blood was sampled. In the study, sorted CD4+ and CD8+ blood T cells from patients with severe aplastic anemia and from healthy subjects underwent deep sequencing of TCR repertoires. Patients were enrolled under clinicaltrials.gov protocols 00001620, 01623167, 00001397, 00071045, 00081523 and 00961064 in the USA. Ficoll-Paque density gradient centrifugation was used to isolate peripheral blood mononuclear cells. Before DNA extraction, CD4+ and CD8+ T cells were sorted with FACS or magnetic beads.

The sequence was collected from a human donor with aplastic anemia. The V and J segments used are TRBV5-6 and TRBJ1-1; the D gene cannot be resolved reliably. Sequencing was carried out using sorted CD4+, CD8+, or CD8+CD57+ T cells (not recorded which) from PBMCs. The CDR3 has the sequence CASSLRPNTEAFF. The DNA sequence is given as TGTGCCAGCAGCCTGCGACCGAACACTGAAGCTTTCTTT. Reference TRBV5-6 and TRBJ1-1 proteins supply the regions before and after the CDR3; the full variable domain is: DAGVTQSPTHLIKTRGQQVTLRCSPKSGHDTVSWYQQALGQGPQFIFQYYEEEERQRGNFPDRFSGHQFPNYSSELNVNALLLGDSALYLCASSLRPNTEAFFGQGTRLTVV.